This T cell receptor beta chain was sequenced during a study of T cells in Graves' hyperthyroidism and ophthalmopathy. RNA transcripts served as the template for amplifying TCR beta CDR3 regions. Using the HTBI primer set, a first-round RT-PCR was run on the TCR CDR3. Via MiXCR, TCRdb re-called the multiplex PCR reads, giving one row per CDR3 protein. There are about 600,000 distinct CDR3 sequences in the sample; approximately 15% occur only once, and around 3.5% lies in the top ten. There are 14 residues in the CDR3. Germline-derived CDR1 and CDR2 are SGHRS and YFSETQ. Trimming took 2 bases from V and 5 from J; bases not matched to a gene: 6.

The rearrangement uses TRBV5-1 and TRBJ1-2, with 7 bases aligning to TRBD1. The TCR comes from a woman aged 40 to 50 with Graves' ophthalmopathy. The sample taken for sequencing was blood. CDR3 protein: CASSFTPGQYGYTF. The CDR3 DNA reads as TGCGCCAGCAGCTTCACCCCGGGACAGTATGGCTACACCTTC.